The 9 T cell receptor beta chains given below trace back to one sample, sequenced in a study of cytomegalovirus exposure and HLA in healthy donors. Both 60 Vbeta primers and 13 Jbeta primers went into the PCR. Sequencing used immunoSEQ multiplex PCR; TCRdb keeps in-frame clones, though not all of them. The data hold fewer than 95,000 clones, with 60% to 80% observed a single time. The material sequenced was PBMCs. All receptors come from a woman aged 25-40 years in good health and CMV-seronegative.

The chain couples TRBV20-1 to TRBJ1-1; D call uncertain. From germline, CDR1 is DFQATT and CDR2 SNEGSKA (reference sequence). V lost 8 bases and J 8 bases, leaving 6 bases between the germline ends. The CDR3 has 8 residues. CDR3 sequence (DNA): TGCAGTAACAGAGAAGCTTTCTTT. Amino acids: CSNREAFF.

DNA of the CDR3: TGTGCCAGCAGCTCCCCGGTTGTGGGAGCTACAGATACGCAGTATTTT. This translates into CASSSPVVGATDTQYF. The rearrangement uses TRBV7-9 and TRBJ2-3; TRBD2 is a possible D gene (5 bases). Germline CDR1 and CDR2: SEHNR and FQNEAQ (reference sequence). The CDR3 totals 16 residues. V was trimmed by 4 bases and J by 3 bases, leaving 17 bases between them.

The rearrangement links TRBV10-3 to TRBJ2-3; a possible D gene is TRBD1 (5 bases). The germline V and J ends were trimmed by 8 bases and 0 bases, with 12 bases remaining between them. The CDR3 covers 14 residues. Germline V gene data show CDR1 as ENHRY and CDR2 as SYGVKD. The CDR3: CAIADTASTDTQYF. The CDR3 region has the DNA TGTGCCATCGCGGACACCGCTAGCACAGATACGCAGTATTTT.

The genes are TRBV28 and TRBJ1-5; 8 nucleotides match TRBD1. Germline V lookup: CDR1 MDHEN, CDR2 SYDVKM. This CDR3 region has 13 residues. V was pared by 9 bases and J by 8 bases, with 9 bases of the junction left unmatched. CDR3 region: CASTQGAREPQHF. CDR3 in DNA: TGTGCCAGTACTCAGGGGGCTCGGGAGCCCCAGCATTTT.

The rearrangement joins TRBV7-6 to TRBJ2-1; 12 nucleotides line up with TRBD2. The CDR3 has 19 residues. Germline CDR1 SGHVS, CDR2 FNYEAQ. V was clipped by 5 bases and J by 0 bases; unmatched bases: 11. CDR3 region: CASSPRGLAGSSSYNEQFF. CDR3 nucleotides: TGTGCCAGCAGCCCCCGGGGACTAGCGGGCTCAAGCTCCTACAATGAGCAGTTCTTC.

The chain combines TRBV2 with TRBJ2-7; 10 bases map to TRBD2. With V trimmed by 5 bases and J by 3 bases, 4 bases remained unmatched. The germline V gene encodes CDR1 SNHLY and CDR2 FYNNEI. This CDR3 region has 14 residues. This chain's CDR3 is CASSPRTSGYEQYF. CDR3 sequence (DNA): TGTGCCAGCAGTCCCAGGACTAGCGGCTACGAGCAGTACTTC.

This clone was recorded a few times. The gene calls are TRBV5-1 and TRBJ2-6, with a weak D call TRBD1 (6 bases). Germline V gives CDR1 SGHRS, CDR2 YFSETQ. V was trimmed by 4 bases and J by 3 bases, leaving 14 bases between them. CDR3 size: 16 residues. DNA for the CDR3: TGCGCCAGCAGCCCGTTACAGGGCGGTGGGGCCAACGTCCTGACTTTC. Translation gives CASSPLQGGGANVLTF.

V usage is TRBV4-1 and J usage is TRBJ1-6; D possibly corresponds to TRBD1 (6 bases). Germline V gives CDR1 MGHRA, CDR2 YSYEKL. This CDR3 has 15 residues. The V gene lost 3 bases and the J gene lost 4 bases, with 10 bases spanning the gap. The CDR3 nucleotides are TGCGCCAGCAGCCACCCGACAGGTTATAATTCACCCCTCCACTTT. Translation: CASSHPTGYNSPLHF.

This clone was counted between two and nine times. The chain is built from TRBV4-2 and TRBJ1-1; D remains ambiguous. Between the trimmed V and J ends, which lost 5 bases and 2 bases, there was a span of 15 bases. The CDR3 consists of 15 residues. Germline V gene data show CDR1 as LGHNA and CDR2 as YNFKEQ. CDR3 residues: CASSTSHSLNTEAFF. The CDR3 DNA is TGTGCCAGCAGCACGAGTCACAGCCTCAACACTGAAGCTTTCTTT.